This entry describes one T cell receptor (beta chain). The CDR3 is cut off 3 residues early in the read; its end comes from the germline J gene. Data came from immunoSEQ multiplex PCR; TCRdb stores just in-frame clones and leaves some out. The clone table shows about 20,000 clones, with the ten largest holding roughly 4.9%. The data were obtained in a study of T cells in women clearing cervical HPV infection. This CDR3 comprises 14 residues. The V gene's germline CDR1 is LNHDA and CDR2 SQIVND (reference sequence). The sample consisted of blood buffy coat. This chain links TRBV19 with TRBJ1-2; 7 bases are a match to TRBD1. The receptor's source is a woman between 18 and 69 years old with a cervical HPV16 infection that either progressed to CIN3+ or cleared (not recorded which). The sequenced CDR3 bases are TGTGCCACCGCGACAGGGCCTCCCCACAATGAC. The encoded protein is CATATGPPHND. The whole CDR3 region reads CATATGPPHNDYTF.